These 11 T cell receptor beta chains originate from one sample sequenced in a study of cytomegalovirus exposure and HLA in healthy donors. PCR primers comprised 60 Vbeta and 13 Jbeta primers. Data came from immunoSEQ multiplex PCR; TCRdb stores just in-frame clones and leaves some out. The sample holds about 150,000 clones, around 79% seen once. Sequencing was performed on PBMCs. All receptors derive from a man under 40 in good health and CMV-seropositive.

The chain carries TRBV2 and TRBJ2-1; D uncertain. CDR3 length: 15 amino acids. CDR1 SNHLY and CDR2 FYNNEI come from the germline V gene. V lost 3 bases and J lost 0, with 9 bases in between. For the CDR3, the DNA is TGTGCCAGCAGTGAGGGCCGAAGCTCCTACAATGAGCAGTTCTTC. The encoded protein is CASSEGRSSYNEQFF. The full variable domain, rest sourced from reference TRBV2 and TRBJ2-1, is EPEVTQTPSHQVTQMGQEVILRCVPISNHLYFYWYRQILGQKVEFLVSFYNNEISEKSEIFDDQFSVERPDGSNFTLKIRSTKLEDSAMYFCASSEGRSSYNEQFFGPGTRLTVL.

The chain recombines TRBV27 with TRBJ2-7, with TRBD1 matching over 8 bases. The CDR3 runs to 13 residues. CDR1 and CDR2 (germline): MNHEY, SMNVEV (reference sequence). Unmatched junction bases numbered 8, after V lost 4 bases and J lost 9 bases. The chain's CDR3 is CASSYGQGGLQYF. Here the CDR3 DNA reads TGTGCCAGCAGTTACGGACAGGGAGGACTGCAGTACTTC.

The chain carries TRBV6-5 and TRBJ1-1, with D possibly being TRBD1 (6 bases). The length of the CDR3 is 13 residues. The germline CDR1 and CDR2 sequences are MNHEY and SVGAGI. Deletions cut 2 bases from V and 12 bases from J, with 16 bases between. In DNA, the CDR3 is TGTGCCAGCAGTTACCGAGGGACAAAAAGGACTTTCTTT. This translates into CASSYRGTKRTFF.

The chain carries TRBV11-2 and TRBJ1-4; the D gene is possibly TRBD1 (5 bases). The germline V gene encodes CDR1 SGHAT and CDR2 FQNNGV. This CDR3 has 14 residues. The ends were cut back, 3 bases at V and 7 bases at J, with 12 bases in the middle. CDR3 loop: CASSFGGLGEKLFF. CDR3 coding DNA: TGTGCCAGCAGCTTTGGGGGACTCGGTGAAAAACTGTTTTTT.

V usage is TRBV30 and J usage is TRBJ2-1; D perhaps matches TRBD1 (6 bases). Trimming stripped 1 base from V and 9 bases from J, with 13 bases between. The CDR3 loop spans 13 amino acids. CDR1 is GTSNPN and CDR2 is SVGIG in the germline V gene (reference sequence). CDR3 residues: CAWSEDSPREQFF. As DNA, the CDR3 is TGTGCCTGGAGTGAGGACAGCCCCCGTGAGCAGTTCTTC.

The chain combines TRBV27 with TRBJ2-7; 11 nucleotides align to TRBD2. V lost 6 bases and J lost 0; bases outside the gene matches: 1. The CDR3 covers 14 residues. Germline V gene sequence: CDR1 MNHEY, CDR2 SMNVEV (reference sequence). CDR3 sequence (DNA): TGTGCCAGCAGCGGGACTAGCGGCTCCTACGAGCAGTACTTC. It is translated as CASSGTSGSYEQYF.

V is TRBV5-6 and J is TRBJ2-5; 9 positions match TRBD2. CDR1 and CDR2 from the germline V gene are SGHDT and YYEEEE. Trimming at V came to 6 bases and at J to 2 bases, leaving 5 bases not matched to a gene. CDR3 length equals 14 residues. The CDR3 nucleotides are TGTGCCAGCAAGGTAGCGGGGGTACAAGAGACCCAGTACTTC. As protein: CASKVAGVQETQYF.

CDR3 sequence: CASSMGATGVGTGELFF. The CDR3 DNA reads as TGTGCCAGCAGCATGGGGGCGACAGGGGTCGGGACCGGGGAGCTGTTTTTT. The gene calls are TRBV7-3 and TRBJ2-2, with TRBD1 identical over 8 bases. The V gene's germline CDR1 is SGHTA and CDR2 FQGTGA. V shed 5 bases and J 5 bases; nucleotides not matched to a gene: 13. The CDR3 has 17 amino acids.

V is TRBV29-1 and J is TRBJ2-7; D possibly corresponds to TRBD2 (5 bases). The length of the CDR3 is 14 residues. Germline V CDR1 and CDR2: SQVTM, ANQGSEA. The ends were cut back, 0 bases at V and 3 bases at J, with 12 bases in the middle. The CDR3 bases are TGCAGCGTTGAAGATCGAGCGGATGGCTACGAGCAGTACTTC. It yields the protein CSVEDRADGYEQYF.

The chain is built from TRBV5-5 and TRBJ1-2, with TRBD1 matching 7 bases. The trim removed 4 bases at V and 6 bases at J, leaving 6 bases unmatched. Germline V CDR1 and CDR2: SGHKS, YYEKEE (reference sequence). The length of the CDR3 is 13 residues. The CDR3 DNA reads as TGTGCCAGCAGCCCGCTCGGACAGGATGGCTACACCTTC. Translated, it gives CASSPLGQDGYTF.

V gene TRBV20-1 combines with J gene TRBJ2-5; possible D gene TRBD2, 7 bases. Germline lookup yields CDR1 DFQATT and CDR2 SNEGSKA (reference sequence). The length of the CDR3 is 11 residues. The DNA for the CDR3 is TGCAGAGTTTTGGGGGGGCAGACCCAGTACTTC. Its translation is CRVLGGQTQYF.